The clone carrying this TCR beta chain came up a few times. The sample is drawn from a study of patients and donors after allogeneic stem cell transplantation. Trimming shortened V by 10 bases and J by 7 bases, and 14 bases separated the two germline ends. Germline V CDR1 and CDR2: SNHLY, FYNNEI. The CDR3 totals 13 residues. TCRdb recomputed calls from the RT-PCR reads with MiXCR, one row per CDR3 protein. Here the sample spans a few hundred thousand distinct CDR3 sequences, about 38% being singletons. Sequencing was carried out using blood, either unsorted or a sorted T cell fraction (not recorded which). This sequence originates from a human donor who was either an allogeneic HSCT recipient or a stem cell or donor lymphocyte infusion donor (not recorded which). It is not recorded whose cells these are; they may come from a transplant donor. V gene TRBV2 combines with J gene TRBJ1-6; weak D call: TRBD1 (6 bases). The CDR3 nucleotides read TGTGCCAACTCCGGGACAAGAAATTCACCCCTCCACTTT. This codes for CANSGTRNSPLHF. The full variable domain, its missing parts supplied by reference TRBV2 and TRBJ1-6, is EPEVTQTPSHQVTQMGQEVILRCVPISNHLYFYWYRQILGQKVEFLVSFYNNEISEKSEIFDDQFSVERPDGSNFTLKIRSTKLEDSAMYFCANSGTRNSPLHFGNGTRLTVT.